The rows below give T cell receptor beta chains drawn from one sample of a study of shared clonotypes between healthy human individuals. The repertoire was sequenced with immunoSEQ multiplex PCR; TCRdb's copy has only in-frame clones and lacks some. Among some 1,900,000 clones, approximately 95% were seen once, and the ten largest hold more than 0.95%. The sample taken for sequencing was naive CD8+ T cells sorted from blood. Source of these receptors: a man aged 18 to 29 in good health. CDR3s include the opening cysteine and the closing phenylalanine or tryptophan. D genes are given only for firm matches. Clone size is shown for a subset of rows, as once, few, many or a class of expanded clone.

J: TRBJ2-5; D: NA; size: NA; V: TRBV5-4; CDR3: CASRISQYQETQYF; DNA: TGTGCCAGCAGAATATCCCAATACCAAGAGACCCAGTACTTC
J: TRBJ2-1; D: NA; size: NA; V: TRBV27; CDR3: CASSLGTLNEQFF; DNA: TGTGCCAGCAGTTTAGGGACTCTTAATGAGCAGTTCTTC
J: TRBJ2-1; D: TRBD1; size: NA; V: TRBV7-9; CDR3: CASSLPINRGPYNEQFF; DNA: TGTGCCAGCAGCTTGCCTATTAACAGGGGACCCTACAATGAGCAGTTCTTC
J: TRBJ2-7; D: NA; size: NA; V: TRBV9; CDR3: CASSPGQAYEQYF; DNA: TGTGCCAGCAGTCCCGGACAAGCCTACGAGCAGTACTTC
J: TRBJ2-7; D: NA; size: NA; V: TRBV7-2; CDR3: CASSPTPTYEQYF; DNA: TGTGCCAGCAGCCCCACCCCAACCTACGAGCAGTACTTC
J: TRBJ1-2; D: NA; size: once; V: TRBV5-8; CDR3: CASSFQHQALDYGYTF; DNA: TGTGCCAGCAGCTTCCAGCACCAGGCGCTGGACTATGGCTACACCTTC
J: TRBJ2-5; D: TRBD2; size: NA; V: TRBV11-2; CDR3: CASSWGGPETQYF; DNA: TGTGCCAGCAGCTGGGGAGGGCCAGAGACCCAGTACTTC
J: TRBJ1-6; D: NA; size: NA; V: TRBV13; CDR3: CASSPGLQGGSPLHF; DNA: TGTGCCAGCAGCCCGGGACTCCAAGGGGGTTCACCCCTCCACTTT
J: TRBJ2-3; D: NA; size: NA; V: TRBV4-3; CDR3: CASSQGAFTGDAQYF; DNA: TGCGCCAGCAGCCAAGGAGCCTTCACCGGGGATGCGCAGTATTTT
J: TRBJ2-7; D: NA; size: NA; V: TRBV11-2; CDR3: CASSAGRSYEQYF; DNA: TGTGCCAGCAGCGCCGGTCGGAGCTACGAGCAGTACTTC
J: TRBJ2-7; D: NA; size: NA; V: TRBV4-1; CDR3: CASSPRGGSYEQYF; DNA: TGCGCCAGCAGCCCCCGAGGGGGTTCTTACGAGCAGTACTTC
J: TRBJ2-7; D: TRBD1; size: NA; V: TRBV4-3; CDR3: CASSQGGQGAYEQYF; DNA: TGCGCCAGCAGCCAAGGGGGACAGGGGGCCTACGAGCAGTACTTC
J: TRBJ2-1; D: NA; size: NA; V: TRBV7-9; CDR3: CASSLVREVNEQFF; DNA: TGTGCCAGCAGCTTGGTCAGGGAGGTGAATGAGCAGTTCTTC
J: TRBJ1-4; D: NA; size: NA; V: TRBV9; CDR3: CASSPTGGLGEKLFF; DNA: TGTGCCAGCAGCCCTACAGGAGGGCTAGGAGAAAAACTGTTTTTT
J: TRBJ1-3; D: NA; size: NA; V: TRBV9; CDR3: CASSVDSRSSGNTIYF; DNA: TGTGCCAGCAGCGTAGATAGCAGGAGCTCTGGAAACACCATATATTTT
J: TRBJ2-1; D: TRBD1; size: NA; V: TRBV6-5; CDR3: CASSYSGRGNEQFF; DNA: TGTGCCAGCAGTTACTCCGGCAGGGGGAATGAGCAGTTCTTC
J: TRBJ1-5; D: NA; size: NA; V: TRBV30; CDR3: CAWSEDLSNQPQHF; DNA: TGTGCCTGGAGTGAGGACCTAAGCAATCAGCCCCAGCATTTT